This T cell receptor beta chain was documented in a study of blood T cell repertoires in COVID-19 (TCRdb year 2020). Looking at the study overall: The collaborator samples originated in the United States, Italy and Spain and spanned the acute and convalescent phases of COVID-19. The sample metadata nearly always contained a de-identified subject ID, COVID-19 status, age in years and sex. HLA class I and class II types, where available, came from metadata supplied by the sample provider rather than from assay-based typing. The dataset comprised deeply sampled blood TCRbeta repertoires from subjects exposed to, actively infected with, or recovered from COVID-19. The samples were drawn from the first 160 participants of the ongoing ImmuneRACE study and from 950 to 1,500 subjects provided by 6 global collaborators. The prospective study material was composed of cDNA or gDNA derived from T cells, B-cell-depleted T cells, or PBMCs. A freely available public database, intended as a resource for researchers studying the immune response to SARS-CoV-2, is where the repertoires were released.

Beyond this particular receptor, the publication reports: How much clinical and demographic metadata was included differed by source and by participant, and the metadata was provided uncurated.

The immunoSEQ Assay, a bias-controlled multiplex PCR, was used to amplify TCRbeta CDR3 regions from genomic DNA. Turning to the authors' computational methods: Nucleated cell counts per sample were estimated from amplification of reference gene primers within the assay. To quantify the absolute abundance of each unique TCRbeta CDR3 rearrangement, sequence reads were collapsed and filtered. For each sample, productive Simpson clonality was calculated by taking the square root of Simpson's diversity index across productive rearrangements. TCRdb retrieved this table from immuneACCESS and kept in-frame rearrangements only. Not all clones are present; in checked studies, unresolved V genes account for under half, and no reason is known for the remainder. That table furnishes V, J and clone size, whereas the DNA furnished D and trimming. The table for this sample lists about 380,000 clones; 88% of them were counted only once. The ten largest make up 1.2% of the sample.

Trimming accounts for 5 bases at V and 10 bases at J, while the number of junction bases matched to no gene is 10. Counted from cysteine to phenylalanine, this CDR3 has 14 amino acids. Only the CDR3 DNA is retained, 42 bases long and in frame from the first base. In the germline V gene, CDR1 corresponds to SGHNT and CDR2 to YENEEA. As to this clone: Its antigen remains undetermined. Qualities for individual bases were not recorded, and no much larger clone is one base off.

Participants in the prospective study were enrolled through a virtual design, were aged roughly 18 to 90 years, and lived in fewer than 30 United States geographic areas. In the prospective study, participants were assigned to cohorts based on the clinical history participants reported in a screening survey and a study questionnaire. ImmuneRACE Cohort 3 recovered participants were defined by two consecutive negative NP/OP PCR tests, healthcare professional clearance, or symptom resolution. In the prospective study, mobile phlebotomists collected whole blood, serum and a nasopharyngeal or oropharyngeal swab from each participant. Prospective study participants could optionally give additional blood draws and questionnaires over an approximately two-month period. Prospective study blood samples were shipped either frozen or at room temperature before DNA extraction.

The chain was built from TRBV11-3 and TRBJ2-1, with TRBD2 identical over 8 junction bases. The sample was PBMCs or T cells enriched from blood (not recorded which). The receptor was derived from a woman between 18 and 30 years old who had recovered from COVID-19. The CDR3 protein is CASSPRGGGMEQFF. The DNA sequence is as follows: TGTGCCAGCAGCCCTCGGGGGGGCGGAATGGAGCAGTTCTTC.